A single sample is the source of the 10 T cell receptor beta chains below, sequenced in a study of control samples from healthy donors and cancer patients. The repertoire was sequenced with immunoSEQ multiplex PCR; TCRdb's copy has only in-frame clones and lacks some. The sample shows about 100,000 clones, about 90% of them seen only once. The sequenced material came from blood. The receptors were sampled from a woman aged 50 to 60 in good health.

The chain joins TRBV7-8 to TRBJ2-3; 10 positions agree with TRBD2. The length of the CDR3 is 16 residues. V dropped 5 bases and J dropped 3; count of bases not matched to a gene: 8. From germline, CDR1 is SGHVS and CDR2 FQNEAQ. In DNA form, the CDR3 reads TGTGCCAGCAGCAGTCGGCTAGCGGGAGTGACAGATACGCAGTATTTT. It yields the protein CASSSRLAGVTDTQYF. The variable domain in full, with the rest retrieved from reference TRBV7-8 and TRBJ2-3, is GAGVSQSPRYKVAKRGQDVALRCDPISGHVSLFWYQQALGQGPEFLTYFQNEAQLDKSGLPSDRFFAERPEGSVSTLKIQRTQQEDSAVYLCASSSRLAGVTDTQYFGPGTRLTVL.

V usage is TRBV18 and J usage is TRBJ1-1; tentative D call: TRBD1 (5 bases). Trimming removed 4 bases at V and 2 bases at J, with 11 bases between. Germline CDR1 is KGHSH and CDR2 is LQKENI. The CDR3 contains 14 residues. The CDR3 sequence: CASSLVRANTEAFF. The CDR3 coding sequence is TGTGCCAGCTCACTCGTCAGGGCAAACACTGAAGCTTTCTTT.

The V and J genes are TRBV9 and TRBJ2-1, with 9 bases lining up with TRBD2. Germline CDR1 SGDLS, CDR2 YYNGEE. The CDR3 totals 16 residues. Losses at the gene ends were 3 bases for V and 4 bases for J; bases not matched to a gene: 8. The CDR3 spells CASSAPLAGFYNEQFF. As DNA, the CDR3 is TGTGCCAGCAGCGCCCCGCTAGCGGGGTTTTACAATGAGCAGTTCTTC. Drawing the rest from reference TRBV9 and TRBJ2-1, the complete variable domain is DSGVTQTPKHLITATGQRVTLRCSPRSGDLSVYWYQQSLDQGLQFLIQYYNGEERAKGNILERFSAQQFPDLHSELNLSSLELGDSALYFCASSAPLAGFYNEQFFGPGTRLTVL.

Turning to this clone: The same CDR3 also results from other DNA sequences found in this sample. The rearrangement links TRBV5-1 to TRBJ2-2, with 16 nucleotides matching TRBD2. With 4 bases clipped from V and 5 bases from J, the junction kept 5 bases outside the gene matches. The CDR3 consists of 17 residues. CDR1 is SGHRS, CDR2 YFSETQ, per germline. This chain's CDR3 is CASSAGLAGGLTGELFF. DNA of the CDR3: TGCGCCAGCAGCGCGGGACTAGCGGGGGGGTTGACCGGGGAGCTGTTTTTT.

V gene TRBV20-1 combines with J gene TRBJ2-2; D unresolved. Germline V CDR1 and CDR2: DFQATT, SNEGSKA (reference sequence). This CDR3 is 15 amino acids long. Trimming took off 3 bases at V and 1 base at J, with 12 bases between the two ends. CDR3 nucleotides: TGCAGTGCTAGTGTATTTGAAAAGAACACCGGGGAGCTGTTTTTT. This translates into CSASVFEKNTGELFF.

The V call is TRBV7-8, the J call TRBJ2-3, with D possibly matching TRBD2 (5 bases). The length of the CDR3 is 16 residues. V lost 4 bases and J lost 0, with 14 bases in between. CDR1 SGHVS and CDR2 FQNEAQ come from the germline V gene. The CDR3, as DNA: TGTGCCAGCAGCTCCGGGAATCAAATAAGCACAGATACGCAGTATTTT. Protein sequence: CASSSGNQISTDTQYF. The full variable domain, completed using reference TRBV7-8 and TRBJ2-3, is GAGVSQSPRYKVAKRGQDVALRCDPISGHVSLFWYQQALGQGPEFLTYFQNEAQLDKSGLPSDRFFAERPEGSVSTLKIQRTQQEDSAVYLCASSSGNQISTDTQYFGPGTRLTVL.

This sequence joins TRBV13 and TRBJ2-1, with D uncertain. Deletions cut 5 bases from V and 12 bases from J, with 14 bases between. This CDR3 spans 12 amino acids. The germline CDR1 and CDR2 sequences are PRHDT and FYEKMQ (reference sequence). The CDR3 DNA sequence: TGTGCCAGCAGCGCCGGCCAGGCCATGCAGTTCTTC. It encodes CASSAGQAMQFF.

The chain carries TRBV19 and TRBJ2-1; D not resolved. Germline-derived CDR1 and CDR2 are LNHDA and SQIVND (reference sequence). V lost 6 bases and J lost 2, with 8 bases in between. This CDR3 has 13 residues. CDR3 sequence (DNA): TGTGCCAGTAGACAGAGTACCTACAATGAGCAGTTCTTC. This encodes CASRQSTYNEQFF. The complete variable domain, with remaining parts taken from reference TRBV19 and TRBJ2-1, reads DGGITQSPKYLFRKEGQNVTLSCEQNLNHDAMYWYRQDPGQGLRLIYYSQIVNDFQKGDIAEGYSVSREKKESFPLTVTSAQKNPTAFYLCASRQSTYNEQFFGPGTRLTVL.

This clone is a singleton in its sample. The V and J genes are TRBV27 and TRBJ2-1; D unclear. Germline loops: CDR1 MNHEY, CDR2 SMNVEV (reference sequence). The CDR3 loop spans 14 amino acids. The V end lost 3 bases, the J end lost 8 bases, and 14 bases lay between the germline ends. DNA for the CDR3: TGTGCCAGCAGTTTGACACTACCCTGGGATGAGCAGTTCTTC. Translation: CASSLTLPWDEQFF.

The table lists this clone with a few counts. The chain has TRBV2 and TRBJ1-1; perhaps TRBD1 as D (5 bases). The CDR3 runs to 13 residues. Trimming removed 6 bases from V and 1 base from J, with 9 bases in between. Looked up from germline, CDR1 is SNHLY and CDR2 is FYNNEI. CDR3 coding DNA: TGTGCCAGCAGGGGGGAAAAGAACACTGAAGCTTTCTTT. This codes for CASRGEKNTEAFF.